The 23 T cell receptor beta chains below all came from one sample that was sequenced in a study of blood T cell repertoires in COVID-19. Only in-frame clones appear in the TCRdb table, and some are missing; sequencing was by immunoSEQ multiplex PCR. In the table there are nearly 100,000 clones, less than 90% of which are singletons. Sequencing was done on a sample of peripheral blood. These receptors came from a man at least 80 years old with acute or convalescent COVID-19.

The genes are TRBV29-1 and TRBJ2-3; 8 bases match TRBD2. V gave up 3 bases and J gave up 4 bases; unmatched junction bases: 6. The CDR3 runs to 14 residues. The germline V gene encodes CDR1 SQVTM and CDR2 ANQGSEA. For the CDR3, the DNA is TGCAGCGTTGACGTGACTAGCGAACCAGATACGCAGTATTTT. Amino acids: CSVDVTSEPDTQYF.

V and J are TRBV6-5 and TRBJ2-2, with unresolved D. The CDR3 spans 14 residues. With 4 bases removed from V and 3 bases from J, the gap between germline ends came to 9 bases. Per germline, CDR1 MNHEY and CDR2 SVGAGI. DNA of the CDR3: TGTGCCAGCAGTTCCCGGAGTTACACCGGGGAGCTGTTTTTT. It translates to CASSSRSYTGELFF.

The chain is built from TRBV4-3 and TRBJ1-2; TRBD1 matches at 7 bases. This CDR3 is built from 14 residues. V gave up 1 base and J gave up 5 bases; unmatched junction bases: 4. Germline CDR1 is LGHNA and CDR2 is YSLEER. Written as DNA, the CDR3 is TGCGCCAGCAGCCAAGTAGGGGGCGGGTATGGCTACACCTTC. It is translated as CASSQVGGGYGYTF.

V is TRBV4-2 and J is TRBJ2-1; perhaps TRBD2 as D (6 bases). The CDR3 has 18 residues. Trimming removed 1 base at V and 0 bases at J, with 16 bases between. Germline-derived CDR1 and CDR2 are LGHNA and YNFKEQ. CDR3 residues: CASSQVSSGSSSYNEQFF. Written as DNA, the CDR3 is TGTGCCAGCAGCCAAGTCTCGAGCGGGTCGAGCTCCTACAATGAGCAGTTCTTC.

This clone was detected a few times. The genes are TRBV9 and TRBJ2-1; 9 bases are a match to TRBD2. The V gene's germline CDR1 is SGDLS and CDR2 YYNGEE. The junction had 5 bases not matched to a gene; V was cut back by 0 bases and J by 7 bases. The CDR3 length is 15 residues. CDR3 coding DNA: TGTGCCAGCAGCGTAGAGGGACTAGCACAAAATGAGCAGTTCTTC. It is translated as CASSVEGLAQNEQFF.

This chain links TRBV5-1 with TRBJ2-3, with TRBD1 identical over 9 bases. Per the germline V gene, CDR1 is SGHRS and CDR2 is YFSETQ. Losses at the gene ends were 0 bases for V and 5 bases for J; bases not matched to a gene: 4. The CDR3 has 15 amino acids. The CDR3 region has the DNA TGCGCCAGCAGCTTGGAGGGACAGGGAAGAGATACGCAGTATTTT. This encodes CASSLEGQGRDTQYF.

V usage is TRBV29-1 and J usage is TRBJ2-7; 9 bases map to TRBD1. Germline V gene sequence: CDR1 SQVTM, CDR2 ANQGSEA. V dropped 3 bases and J dropped 2; count of bases not matched to a gene: 2. This CDR3 comprises 13 residues. CDR3 nucleotides: TGCAGCGTTGAGGGACAGGGCACCTACGAGCAGTACTTC. This codes for CSVEGQGTYEQYF.

The genes are TRBV12-3 or TRBV12-4 and TRBJ2-1; no clear D gene. This CDR3 is 13 amino acids long. With 7 bases removed from V and 3 bases from J, the gap between germline ends came to 10 bases. This CDR3 reads CASTLRRYNEQFF. In DNA, the CDR3 is TGTGCCAGCACACTGAGGCGCTACAATGAGCAGTTCTTC.

The V and J genes are TRBV6-5 and TRBJ1-3, with unresolved D. The CDR3 contains 14 residues. Trimming shortened V by 6 bases and J by 1 base, and 10 bases separated the two germline ends. CDR1 is MNHEY, CDR2 SVGAGI, per germline. This chain's CDR3 is CASRPQFSGNTIYF. CDR3 DNA sequence: TGTGCCAGCAGACCACAGTTTTCTGGAAACACCATATATTTT.

The CDR3 DNA reads as TGTGCCAGCAGTTCTTTGCCCGGGGTCGGGGAGCAGTACTTC. Translated: CASSSLPGVGEQYF. The rearrangement links TRBV28 to TRBJ2-7; TRBD2 might be the D (5 bases). Trimming cost V 4 bases and J 7 bases, with 17 bases left between them. Germline V gene lookup returns CDR1 MDHEN and CDR2 SYDVKM. The CDR3 runs 14 residues.

This clone was counted only a few times. The chain couples TRBV18 to TRBJ2-7; 8 nucleotides match TRBD2. The CDR3 is 14 residues long. The germline V gene has CDR1 KGHSH and CDR2 LQKENI. Trimming at V came to 3 bases and at J to 5 bases, leaving 6 bases not matched to a gene. The CDR3 sequence is CASSPTGGRNEQYF. CDR3 DNA sequence: TGTGCCAGCTCACCGACGGGAGGGAGGAACGAGCAGTACTTC.

V gene TRBV5-1 combines with J gene TRBJ2-2; possibly TRBD2 for D (6 bases). The CDR3 loop spans 16 amino acids. V was clipped by 1 base and J by 6 bases, with 16 bases between them. Germline assignment: CDR1 SGHRS and CDR2 YFSETQ. The CDR3, as DNA: TGCGCCAGCAGCTTGAATAGCGGAGCGGCGTCCGGGGAGCTGTTTTTT. Translated, it gives CASSLNSGAASGELFF.

This clone was counted once. V is TRBV29-1 and J is TRBJ2-5; 11 bases agree with TRBD2. Losses at the gene ends were 8 bases for V and 5 bases for J; bases not matched to a gene: 7. Germline loops: CDR1 SQVTM, CDR2 ANQGSEA. CDR3 length: 13 residues. CDR3 residues: CSSKTSGIETQYF. In DNA form, the CDR3 reads TGCAGCTCGAAGACTAGCGGGATTGAGACCCAGTACTTC.

V usage is TRBV29-1 and J usage is TRBJ1-6, with D unclear. The CDR3 is 13 amino acids. Trimming shortened V by 4 bases and J by 5 bases, and 9 bases separated the two germline ends. Per the germline V gene, CDR1 is SQVTM and CDR2 is ANQGSEA. CDR3 residues: CSVGTENNSPLHF. The CDR3 DNA reads TGCAGCGTTGGTACAGAAAATAATTCACCCCTCCACTTT.

This clone occurred once. The chain recombines TRBV2 with TRBJ2-7; D may be TRBD1 (6 bases). V was clipped by 7 bases and J by 12 bases, with 22 bases between them. Germline V gene lookup returns CDR1 SNHLY and CDR2 FYNNEI. This CDR3 spans 13 amino acids. CDR3 bases: TGTGCCAGCACCCGAAATATGGGGGCGGCCGTGTACTTC. The encoded protein is CASTRNMGAAVYF. The variable domain in full, completed from reference TRBV2 and TRBJ2-7, reads EPEVTQTPSHQVTQMGQEVILRCVPISNHLYFYWYRQILGQKVEFLVSFYNNEISEKSEIFDDQFSVERPDGSNFTLKIRSTKLEDSAMYFCASTRNMGAAVYFGPGTRLTVT.

This clone was observed a single time. CDR3 nucleotides: TGCGCCAGCAAAGTCAGCGGGAGTTGGAACGAGCAGTACTTC. This gives the protein CASKVSGSWNEQYF. The chain is built from TRBV5-1 and TRBJ2-7; TRBD2 matches at 8 bases. The CDR3 length is 14 residues. The ends lost 6 bases at V and 5 bases at J; junction bases unmatched: 10. Germline values: CDR1 SGHRS, CDR2 YFSETQ.

The rearrangement joins TRBV19 to TRBJ2-1, with 11 bases lining up with TRBD2. Trimming took 9 bases from V and 7 from J; bases not matched to a gene: 8. The germline V gene encodes CDR1 LNHDA and CDR2 SQIVND (reference sequence). The CDR3 consists of 14 residues. CDR3 sequence (DNA): TGTGCCAGCAAGCGCACTAGCGGGAGTAATGAGCAGTTCTTC. This sequence encodes CASKRTSGSNEQFF. Full variable domain (rest looked up from reference TRBV19 and TRBJ2-1): DGGITQSPKYLFRKEGQNVTLSCEQNLNHDAMYWYRQDPGQGLRLIYYSQIVNDFQKGDIAEGYSVSREKKESFPLTVTSAQKNPTAFYLCASKRTSGSNEQFFGPGTRLTVL.

This chain links TRBV5-4 with TRBJ1-6, with D possibly being TRBD1 (6 bases). The V end was cut by 4 bases, the J end by 14 bases, with 25 bases between. Per germline, CDR1 SGHNT and CDR2 YYREEE (reference sequence). The CDR3 runs to 16 residues. In nucleotides, the CDR3 is TGTGCCAGCAGCCGTAATATAAATGCACAGGGTGATGCCCTCCACTTT. Protein: CASSRNINAQGDALHF. Variable domain in full (rest from reference TRBV5-4 and TRBJ1-6): ETGVTQSPTHLIKTRGQQVTLRCSSQSGHNTVSWYQQALGQGPQFIFQYYREEENGRGNFPPRFSGLQFPNYSSELNVNALELDDSALYLCASSRNINAQGDALHFGNGTRLTVT.

This clone was detected only once. The chain combines TRBV3-1 (or the pseudogene TRBV3-2) with TRBJ1-2; D call uncertain. The germline V gene has CDR1 LGHDT and CDR2 YNNKEL (reference sequence). CDR3 length equals 15 residues. Trimming took off 2 bases at V and 6 bases at J, with 16 bases between the two ends. CDR3 sequence: CASSQNPSQRNGYTF. The CDR3 DNA reads TGTGCCAGCAGCCAAAATCCGAGCCAGAGGAATGGCTACACCTTC.

This clone was found a few times. V and J are TRBV6-6 and TRBJ2-7; no reliable D call. The V and J ends lost 5 bases and 3 bases respectively, with 5 bases between them. Per the germline V gene, CDR1 is MNHNY and CDR2 is SVGAGI (reference sequence). This CDR3 spans 11 amino acids. The CDR3 protein is CASSPSYEQYF. CDR3 nucleotides: TGTGCCAGCAGTCCCAGCTACGAGCAGTACTTC.

This rearrangement joins TRBV5-6 to TRBJ2-1; D is unresolved. Trimming removed 4 bases at V and 4 bases at J, with 15 bases between. Germline V lookup: CDR1 SGHDT, CDR2 YYEEEE. The CDR3 consists of 15 residues. CDR3 in amino acids: CASSPLAERYNEQFF. In DNA, the CDR3 is TGTGCCAGCAGCCCCCTGGCGGAGAGATACAATGAGCAGTTCTTC.

The chain carries TRBV5-5 and TRBJ2-7; 10 bases map to TRBD2. The germline V gene has CDR1 SGHKS and CDR2 YYEKEE (reference sequence). The CDR3 runs to 16 residues. Trimming took 5 bases from V and 2 from J; bases not matched to a gene: 10. CDR3 sequence: CASRSLTSGATYEQYF. Here the CDR3 DNA reads TGTGCCAGCAGGTCTCTTACTAGCGGGGCCACCTACGAGCAGTACTTC. Full variable domain (missing parts from reference TRBV5-5 and TRBJ2-7): DAGVTQSPTHLIKTRGQQVTLRCSPISGHKSVSWYQQVLGQGPQFIFQYYEKEERGRGNFPDRFSARQFPNYSSELNVNALLLGDSALYLCASRSLTSGATYEQYFGPGTRLTVT.

The chain recombines TRBV5-4 with TRBJ2-7; 10 bases align to TRBD1. Germline lookup yields CDR1 SGHNT and CDR2 YYREEE (reference sequence). V gave up 0 bases and J gave up 5 bases; unmatched junction bases: 2. CDR3 size: 14 residues. CDR3 in DNA: TGTGCCAGCAGCTTGGGGACAGGGGGTAACGAGCAGTACTTC. This codes for CASSLGTGGNEQYF.